One and the same sample provided the 3 T cell receptor beta chains below, sequenced in a study of technical replicates of blood from a few donors (dated by TCRdb to about 2017). The library was produced with the immunoSEQ multiplex PCR assay. TCRdb's version of the immuneACCESS table is confined to in-frame rearrangements and falls short of the full clone set. An unresolved V gene accounts for under half of the shortfall where checked; the remainder is of unknown origin. In this sample the table shows about 61,000 clones, approximately 97% of which occur a single time. The ten most abundant clones make up about 0.19% of the sample. Material for sequencing was T cells isolated from PBMCs. These receptors came from a human donor in good health.

The chain couples TRBV5-1 to TRBJ2-2, with 14 bases that match TRBD2. This CDR3 region has 18 residues. V lost 0 bases and J lost 6; bases outside the gene matches: 7. From germline, CDR1 is SGHRS and CDR2 YFSETQ. CDR3 sequence: CASSLETSGRAVAGELFF. CDR3 nucleotide sequence: TGCGCCAGCAGCTTGGAGACTAGCGGGAGGGCAGTAGCCGGGGAGCTGTTTTTT. The whole variable domain, remainder taken from reference TRBV5-1 and TRBJ2-2, is KAGVTQTPRYLIKTRGQQVTLSCSPISGHRSVSWYQQTPGQGLQFLFEYFSETQRNKGNFPGRFSGRQFSNSRSEMNVSTLELGDSALYLCASSLETSGRAVAGELFFGEGSRLTVL.

This clone was detected only once. J is TRBJ1-1 and V is TRBV4-1; D perhaps matches TRBD1 (6 bases). There are 15 residues in the CDR3. Trimming took off 2 bases at V and 2 bases at J, with 12 bases between the two ends. The germline gives CDR1 MGHRA, CDR2 YSYEKL. CDR3: CASSQLQGLNTEAFF. DNA of the CDR3: TGCGCCAGCAGCCAACTACAGGGCCTCAACACTGAAGCTTTCTTT.

V is TRBV5-8 and J is TRBJ1-6, with D possibly being TRBD1 (5 bases). CDR1 and CDR2 from the germline V gene are SGHTS and YDEGEE. There are 15 residues in the CDR3. Trimming cost V 3 bases and J 7 bases, with 14 bases left between them. The CDR3 protein is CASSSRQFLNSPLHF. DNA of the CDR3: TGTGCCAGCAGCTCCCGACAGTTCCTGAATTCACCCCTCCACTTT.